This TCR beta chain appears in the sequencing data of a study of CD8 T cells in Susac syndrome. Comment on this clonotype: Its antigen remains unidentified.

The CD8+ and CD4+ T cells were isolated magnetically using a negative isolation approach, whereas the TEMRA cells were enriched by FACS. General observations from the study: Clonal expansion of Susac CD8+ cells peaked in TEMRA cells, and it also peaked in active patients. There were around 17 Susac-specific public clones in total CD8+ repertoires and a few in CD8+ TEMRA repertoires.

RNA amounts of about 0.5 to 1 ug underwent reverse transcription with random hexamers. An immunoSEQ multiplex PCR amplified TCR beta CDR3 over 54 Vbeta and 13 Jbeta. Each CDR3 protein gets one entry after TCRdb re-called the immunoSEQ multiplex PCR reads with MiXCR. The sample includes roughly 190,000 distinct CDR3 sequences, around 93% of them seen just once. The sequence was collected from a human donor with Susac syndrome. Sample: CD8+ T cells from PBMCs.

The CDR3 DNA follows: TGTGCCAGCAGCGATTCCGGGGGCACAGATACGCAGTATTTT. It translates to CASSDSGGTDTQYF. The rearrangement uses TRBV7-3 and TRBJ2-3, with a tentative D call TRBD2 (5 bases). Germline lookup yields CDR1 SGHTA and CDR2 FQGTGA. This CDR3 is built from 14 residues. Trimming took 5 bases from V and 1 from J, leaving 10 bases between them.